One sample yielded the 4 T cell receptor beta chains listed below, sequenced in a study of memory CD8 T cells in hepatitis C reinfection. Time point here: late/post reinfection, 12 to 24 weeks after detection. The sorted cells went straight to TCR sequencing with no prior in vitro expansion. Sequencing was performed with immunoSEQ multiplex PCR; in TCRdb, only in-frame clones are kept and a portion is missing. This sample has tens of thousands of clones, with nearly 90% found just once. What was sequenced was naive CD8+ T cells sorted from blood. Every receptor here comes from a young man with hepatitis C virus infection.

As for this clone: Relative to the germline gene, one junction end is altered; a read error may explain this. The sample holds other DNA sequences that translate to the same CDR3. The chain carries TRBV10-3 and TRBJ2-4, with 14 bases lining up with TRBD2. The CDR3 length is 17 residues. Germline assignment: CDR1 ENHRY and CDR2 SYGVKD. CDR3 protein: CAISPGTSGSQENIQYF. The CDR3, as DNA: TGTGCCATCAGTCCTGGGACTAGCGGGAGTCAAGAGAACATCCAGTACTTC.

V usage is TRBV29-1 and J usage is TRBJ2-3; 9 bases agree with TRBD2. This CDR3 contains 16 residues. CDR1 SQVTM and CDR2 ANQGSEA come from the germline V gene. J lost 2 bases, V lost 6 bases, and 12 bases had no gene match. The CDR3 loop reads CSVFLAGEASTDTQYF. The CDR3 bases are TGCAGCGTCTTCTTAGCGGGGGAGGCTTCCACAGATACGCAGTATTTT.

V and J are TRBV11-2 and TRBJ2-1; 12 nucleotides align to TRBD2. This CDR3 is built from 17 residues. J lost 1 base, V lost 2 bases, and 3 bases had no gene match. Per germline, CDR1 SGHAT and CDR2 FQNNGV. The CDR3 sequence is CASSLRLAGASYNEQFF. The CDR3 bases are TGTGCCAGCAGCTTAAGACTAGCGGGAGCTTCCTACAATGAGCAGTTCTTC.

The gene calls are TRBV11-2 and TRBJ2-3; TRBD1 is a possible D gene (5 bases). CDR3 size: 12 residues. V gave up 3 bases and J gave up 6 bases, with 7 bases separating them. Germline V lookup: CDR1 SGHAT, CDR2 FQNNGV. The CDR3 loop reads CASSLGLDTQYF. The CDR3 DNA sequence: TGTGCCAGCAGCTTGGGGCTGGATACGCAGTATTTT.